The sample holds a few counts of the clone carrying this TCR beta chain. What it binds is unknown. RNA transcripts provided the source from which TCR beta CDR3 regions were amplified. TCR CDR3 regions were first amplified by RT-PCR with HTBI primers. TCRdb ran MiXCR on the multiplex PCR reads and lists one entry per CDR3 protein. The sample lists 600,000 to 650,000 distinct CDR3 sequences, around 21% seen once, with more than 30% in the top ten. This sample stems from a study of T cells in Graves' hyperthyroidism and ophthalmopathy. Regarding the study as a whole: Most thyroid clonotypes expanded above 0.001 were also detected in blood.

The CDR3 has 14 residues. CDR1 is MNHNS and CDR2 is SASEGT in the germline V gene. V gave up 5 bases and J gave up 0 bases, with 8 bases separating them. Thyroid ultrasound and orbital computed tomography, with clinical symptoms and serum thyroxine and TRAb, informed diagnoses. The sequence came from a man younger than 40 with Graves' ophthalmopathy. The specimen was blood. The genes are TRBV6-1 and TRBJ1-5, with D uncertain. The CDR3, as DNA: TGTGCCAGCAGTAGTCAGGCTAGCAATCAGCCCCAGCATTTT. Protein sequence: CASSSQASNQPQHF.